The next 31 T cell receptor beta chains were all read from a single sample in a study of T cells in Graves' hyperthyroidism and ophthalmopathy. Using RNA transcripts as the source, TCR beta CDR3 regions were amplified. HTBI primers were employed in a first-round RT-PCR of the TCR CDR3. In TCRdb, the multiplex PCR reads were re-called with MiXCR into one record per CDR3 protein. The sample shows some 500,000 distinct CDR3 sequences, around 14% of them seen only once. Sequenced sample: blood. The receptors here all came from a woman aged 18-29 years with Graves' hyperthyroidism.

With respect to this clonotype: A much larger clone is a single base away; this may be a read error. CDR3 sequence reads: CASSLAGNQEAQYF. CDR3 in DNA: TGCGCCAGCAGCTTGGCGGGCAACCAAGAGGCCCAGTACTTC. The chain is built from TRBV5-1 and TRBJ2-5; D ambiguous. This CDR3 is 14 amino acids long. Germline CDR1 SGHRS, CDR2 YFSETQ. The complete variable domain, with remaining parts taken from reference TRBV5-1 and TRBJ2-5, reads KAGVTQTPRYLIKTRGQQVTLSCSPISGHRSVSWYQQTPGQGLQFLFEYFSETQRNKGNFPGRFSGRQFSNSRSEMNVSTLELGDSALYLCASSLAGNQEAQYFGPGTRLLVL.

This clonotype occurred many times. The V and J genes are TRBV5-6 and TRBJ2-7, with D possibly being TRBD1 or TRBD2 (5 bases each). This CDR3 contains 13 residues. The V gene's germline CDR1 is SGHDT and CDR2 YYEEEE. V gave up 4 bases and J gave up 6 bases, with 14 bases separating them. CDR3 region: CASSISGTGEQYV. For the CDR3, the DNA is TGTGCCAGCAGCATATCTGGGACGGGCGAGCAGTACGTC.

The table lists this clonotype with many counts. The chain recombines TRBV11-3 with TRBJ2-7; 11 bases align to TRBD1. The CDR3 extends over 14 amino acids. The V and J ends lost 4 bases and 6 bases, in that order; junction bases with no gene match: 5. The germline CDR1 and CDR2 sequences are SGHNT and YENEEA. The CDR3 nucleotides are TGTGCCAGCAGCTCCCGGACAGGGGGCGCCGAGCAGTACTTC. The encoded protein is CASSSRTGGAEQYF. Full variable domain (remainder filled in from reference TRBV11-3 and TRBJ2-7): EAGVVQSPRYKIIEKKQPVAFWCNPISGHNTLYWYLQNLGQGPELLIRYENEEAVDDSQLPKDRFSAERLKGVDSTLKIQPAELGDSAVYLCASSSRTGGAEQYFGPGTRLTVT.

Many counts were recorded for this clonotype. The chain uses TRBV11-2 and TRBJ2-3; D ambiguous. V was trimmed by 5 bases and J by 4 bases, leaving 7 bases between them. CDR3 length equals 12 residues. Germline-derived CDR1 and CDR2 are SGHAT and FQNNGV. CDR3 coding DNA: TGTGCCAGCAGCCTGTACGCAGATACGCAGTATTTT. Its translation is CASSLYADTQYF. Using reference TRBV11-2 and TRBJ2-3 for the parts outside the CDR3, the full variable domain is EAGVAQSPRYKIIEKRQSVAFWCNPISGHATLYWYQQILGQGPKLLIQFQNNGVVDDSQLPKDRFSAERLKGVDSTLKIQPAKLEDSAVYLCASSLYADTQYFGPGTRLTVL.

This clonotype has ten or more counts. The CDR3 sequence: CASSSGTSVSDTQYF. The CDR3 region has the DNA TGTGCCAGCAGCTCGGGGACTAGTGTTTCAGATACGCAGTATTTT. The chain combines TRBV11-3 with TRBJ2-3; 8 nucleotides line up with TRBD2. Germline CDR1 SGHNT, CDR2 YENEEA. The CDR3 is 15 amino acids. V dropped 4 bases and J dropped 4; count of bases not matched to a gene: 7.

The chain combines TRBV19 with TRBJ2-2, with 11 bases aligning to TRBD1. The CDR3 is 15 amino acids. The germline V gene has CDR1 LNHDA and CDR2 SQIVND (reference sequence). Losses at the gene ends were 7 bases for V and 3 bases for J; bases not matched to a gene: 4. Here the CDR3 reads CASTDRGPYTGELFF. The DNA for the CDR3 is TGTGCCAGTACGGACAGGGGGCCGTACACCGGGGAGCTGTTTTTT.

This clonotype was observed a handful of times. V and J are TRBV27 and TRBJ1-2, with D unresolved. Trimming took 2 bases from V and 8 from J, leaving 12 bases between them. The CDR3 has 13 amino acids. Germline V CDR1 and CDR2: MNHEY, SMNVEV (reference sequence). The CDR3 sequence: CASSLRVGKGYTF. DNA for the CDR3: TGTGCCAGCAGTTTAAGGGTGGGAAAAGGCTACACCTTC.

V and J are TRBV11-2 and TRBJ1-6; TRBD1 matches 8 bases. The ends lost 3 bases at V and 4 bases at J; junction bases unmatched: 5. Looked up from germline, CDR1 is SGHAT and CDR2 is FQNNGV. The CDR3 covers 16 residues. The CDR3, as DNA: TGTGCCAGCAGCTTGGGGACAGGAGTTTATAATTCACCCCTCCACTTT. This codes for CASSLGTGVYNSPLHF.

The chain links TRBV5-1 to TRBJ2-4, with D possibly TRBD1 on 6 matching bases. CDR3 length: 17 residues. Trimming removed 4 bases at V and 0 bases at J, with 17 bases between. Germline CDR1 reads SGHRS; CDR2 reads YFSETQ. The CDR3 DNA follows: TGCGCCAGCAGCCAGTTGACAGGACCTCTAGCCAAAAACATTCAGTACTTC. Amino acids: CASSQLTGPLAKNIQYF.

There are many counts of this clonotype. This chain uses TRBV30 with TRBJ2-1; D is perhaps TRBD2 (5 bases). CDR1 is GTSNPN, CDR2 SVGIG, per germline (reference sequence). This CDR3 is 12 amino acids long. The ends were cut back, 3 bases at V and 9 bases at J, with 12 bases in the middle. The CDR3 DNA is TGTGCCTGGAGCCCTCTTGCGGGTGAGCAGTTCTTC. This gives the protein CAWSPLAGEQFF.

The chain couples TRBV3-1 to TRBJ2-6; no firm D call. CDR3 length: 20 amino acids. CDR1 is LGHDT and CDR2 is YNNKEL in the germline V gene (reference sequence). Between the trimmed V and J ends, which lost 3 bases and 1 base, there was a span of 22 bases. DNA for the CDR3: TGTGCCAGCAGCCACGGTGCTTTGGGCAGGCAACCTTCTGGGGCCAACGTCCTGACTTTC. Translated, it gives CASSHGALGRQPSGANVLTF.

The table lists this clonotype with many counts. The rearrangement joins TRBV7-3 to TRBJ2-2; TRBD1 might be the D (5 bases). Germline V lookup: CDR1 SGHTA, CDR2 FQGTGA. CDR3 length equals 14 residues. V was cut by 5 bases and J by 6 bases, with 13 bases left in between. The CDR3: CASSPQWGAGELFF. CDR3 sequence (DNA): TGTGCCAGCAGCCCCCAGTGGGGCGCCGGGGAGCTGTTTTTT.

The chain is built from TRBV28 and TRBJ2-3; D unresolved. This CDR3 region has 14 residues. Germline CDR1 reads MDHEN; CDR2 reads SYDVKM. Trimming took 5 bases from V and 2 from J, leaving 11 bases between them. CDR3 protein: CASSPGPYTDTQYF. The DNA for the CDR3 is TGTGCCAGCAGTCCTGGGCCATACACAGATACGCAGTATTTT. The whole variable domain, remainder taken from reference TRBV28 and TRBJ2-3, is DVKVTQSSRYLVKRTGEKVFLECVQDMDHENMFWYRQDPGLGLRLIYFSYDVKMKEKGDIPEGYSVSREKKERFSLILESASTNQTSMYLCASSPGPYTDTQYFGPGTRLTVL.

This chain links TRBV5-1 with TRBJ1-4, with 9 bases fitting TRBD1. V trimming: 4 bases; J trimming: 8 bases; junction bases outside the gene matches: 9. This CDR3 is 15 amino acids long. The germline V gene has CDR1 SGHRS and CDR2 YFSETQ. The CDR3 region is CASSPRTGAGEKLFF. In nucleotides, the CDR3 is TGCGCCAGCAGCCCCAGGACAGGGGCGGGGGAAAAACTGTTTTTT.

This clonotype turned up a few times. CDR3 in DNA: TGTGCCAGCAGCAAGGGACAGGGGGGCACTGAAGCTTTCTTT. It yields the protein CASSKGQGGTEAFF. This chain connects TRBV5-5 to TRBJ1-1; 11 bases match TRBD1. The V gene end was trimmed by 4 bases and the J gene end by 4 bases; junction bases not matched to a gene: 3. Germline CDR1 SGHKS, CDR2 YYEKEE (reference sequence). This CDR3 is built from 14 residues. Drawing the rest from reference TRBV5-5 and TRBJ1-1, the complete variable domain is DAGVTQSPTHLIKTRGQQVTLRCSPISGHKSVSWYQQVLGQGPQFIFQYYEKEERGRGNFPDRFSARQFPNYSSELNVNALLLGDSALYLCASSKGQGGTEAFFGQGTRLTVV.

This clonotype came up many times. V gene TRBV2 combines with J gene TRBJ2-1, with D perhaps given as TRBD1 or TRBD2 (5 bases each). There are 15 residues in the CDR3. Trimming stripped 6 bases from V and 4 bases from J, with 16 bases between. CDR1 and CDR2 from the germline V gene are SNHLY and FYNNEI. This CDR3 reads CASRWQGDGYNEQFF. The CDR3 DNA is TGTGCCAGCAGGTGGCAGGGAGATGGATACAATGAGCAGTTCTTC.

In this sample, this clonotype turned up many times. The V and J genes are TRBV6-1 and TRBJ2-5; perhaps TRBD2 as D (6 bases). The CDR3 length is 14 residues. Germline values: CDR1 MNHNS, CDR2 SASEGT. The V end was cut by 6 bases, the J end by 7 bases, with 18 bases between. CDR3: CASRTPTSEVTQYF. DNA of the CDR3: TGTGCCAGCAGAACTCCGACTAGTGAAGTGACCCAGTACTTC.

This clonotype was counted ten times or more. The chain couples TRBV4-1 to TRBJ2-7; D uncertain. The CDR3 has 16 residues. Germline lookup yields CDR1 MGHRA and CDR2 YSYEKL. Trimming removed 0 bases at V and 4 bases at J, with 16 bases between. The CDR3 DNA is TGCGCCAGCAGCCAAGATACCTACCCTCCGTCGTACGAGCAGTACGTC. Its protein product is CASSQDTYPPSYEQYV.

This clonotype has ten or more counts. This rearrangement joins TRBV5-1 to TRBJ2-1; TRBD2 matches 11 bases. CDR1 is SGHRS, CDR2 YFSETQ, per germline. V lost 2 bases to trimming and J lost 4 bases; unmatched junction nucleotides: 8. The CDR3 extends over 17 amino acids. The CDR3 protein is CASSFSPGTSGYNEQFF. The CDR3 region has the DNA TGCGCCAGCAGCTTCTCCCCCGGGACTAGCGGTTACAATGAGCAGTTCTTC. The full variable domain, rest sourced from reference TRBV5-1 and TRBJ2-1, is KAGVTQTPRYLIKTRGQQVTLSCSPISGHRSVSWYQQTPGQGLQFLFEYFSETQRNKGNFPGRFSGRQFSNSRSEMNVSTLELGDSALYLCASSFSPGTSGYNEQFFGPGTRLTVL.

This clonotype was observed a handful of times. This chain uses TRBV6-1 with TRBJ2-1; tentatively, D is TRBD2 (6 bases). CDR1 and CDR2 from the germline V gene are MNHNS and SASEGT. This CDR3 comprises 17 residues. Trimming took 5 bases from V and 0 from J, leaving 17 bases between them. The CDR3 DNA reads as TGTGCCAGCAGTACGGGGATTAGCGGATACTCCTACAATGAGCAGTTCTTC. The encoded protein is CASSTGISGYSYNEQFF.

This clonotype was seen at least ten times. The chain couples TRBV11-3 to TRBJ1-1, with D unresolved. Looked up from germline, CDR1 is SGHNT and CDR2 is YENEEA. The CDR3 has 14 amino acids. Trimming stripped 5 bases from V and 3 bases from J, with 13 bases between. CDR3 protein: CASSGSGVDTEAFF. The CDR3 nucleotides read TGTGCCAGCAGCGGGAGCGGGGTGGACACTGAAGCTTTCTTT.

The chain has TRBV20-1 and TRBJ1-6; D is perhaps TRBD1 (5 bases). The V end lost 8 bases, the J end lost 5 bases, and 19 bases lay between the germline ends. The CDR3 is made up of 15 amino acids. Germline-derived CDR1 and CDR2 are DFQATT and SNEGSKA (reference sequence). The CDR3 nucleotides read TGCAGTCCTAAGGCACAGGCCGTCGATAATTCACCCCTCCACTTT. Translating gives CSPKAQAVDNSPLHF.

This clonotype was observed a few times. The V call is TRBV14, the J call TRBJ2-5, with 10 bases identical to TRBD2. The trim removed 4 bases at V and 5 bases at J, leaving 13 bases unmatched. Germline values: CDR1 SGHDN, CDR2 FVKESK. The CDR3 has 17 residues. Written as DNA, the CDR3 is TGTGCCAGCAGCCCGTTTAGCGGGAGGATTGGTTGGGAGACCCAGTACTTC. Translated, it gives CASSPFSGRIGWETQYF.

This clonotype showed up many times. The chain links TRBV7-9 to TRBJ2-7; weak D call: TRBD2 (5 bases). The CDR3 has 13 amino acids. Looked up from germline, CDR1 is SEHNR and CDR2 is FQNEAQ (reference sequence). Trimming shortened V by 5 bases and J by 5 bases, and 13 bases separated the two germline ends. CDR3 sequence: CASSKDSGDEQYF. CDR3 DNA sequence: TGTGCCAGCAGCAAGGACTCGGGCGACGAGCAGTACTTC.

This clonotype was recorded a few times. The rearrangement uses TRBV20-1 and TRBJ2-5; 8 nucleotides agree with TRBD1. The CDR3 is made up of 13 amino acids. Germline CDR1 and CDR2: DFQATT and SNEGSKA (reference sequence). V was clipped by 6 bases and J by 4 bases; unmatched bases: 7. CDR3 nucleotides: TGCAGTGCGACCGGACAGGGTGCAGAGACCCAGTACTTC. Its protein is CSATGQGAETQYF.

This clonotype has ten or more counts. The V call is TRBV20-1, the J call TRBJ1-1, with D maybe TRBD1 (5 bases). The CDR3 sequence is 13 residues long. Germline V lookup: CDR1 DFQATT, CDR2 SNEGSKA (reference sequence). The V and J ends lost 1 base and 10 bases respectively, with 16 bases between them. This chain's CDR3 is CSARVGYSGGAFF. CDR3 nucleotides: TGCAGTGCTAGAGTTGGGTACAGCGGGGGAGCTTTCTTT.

There are many counts of this clonotype. The rearrangement joins TRBV2 to TRBJ1-2; 9 nucleotides align to TRBD1. The J segment lost 8 bases and the V segment lost 7 bases, leaving 8 bases of the junction unmatched. The CDR3 runs to 13 residues. Germline CDR1 and CDR2: SNHLY and FYNNEI. Here the CDR3 reads CASMGQGNRGYTF. CDR3 DNA: TGTGCCAGCATGGGACAGGGAAATAGAGGCTACACCTTC.

This clonotype appeared a few times. The chain has TRBV19 and TRBJ2-3; TRBD1 is a possible D gene (5 bases). CDR1 and CDR2 (germline): LNHDA, SQIVND (reference sequence). The CDR3 runs 16 residues. V lost 8 bases, J lost 1 base, and 19 bases lay in between. The chain's CDR3 is CASGQNRRSGTDTQYF. The CDR3 coding sequence is TGTGCCAGTGGACAAAACAGGCGTTCTGGCACAGATACGCAGTATTTT.

The chain employs TRBV11-2 and TRBJ2-7, with 13 bases aligning to TRBD2. The CDR3 totals 15 residues. The ends lost 5 bases at V and 7 bases at J; junction bases unmatched: 8. Germline assignment: CDR1 SGHAT and CDR2 FQNNGV. This CDR3 reads CASSSGLAGVGEQYF. CDR3 nucleotide sequence: TGTGCCAGCAGCAGCGGACTAGCGGGAGTAGGAGAGCAGTACTTC. Full variable domain (missing parts from reference TRBV11-2 and TRBJ2-7): EAGVAQSPRYKIIEKRQSVAFWCNPISGHATLYWYQQILGQGPKLLIQFQNNGVVDDSQLPKDRFSAERLKGVDSTLKIQPAKLEDSAVYLCASSSGLAGVGEQYFGPGTRLTVT.

A word on this clonotype: A single base separates this from a much larger clone, so it may be a read error. The final CDR3 position lacks the conserved phenylalanine or tryptophan, pointing to a likely read error. The V call is TRBV14, the J call TRBJ2-3; D gene ambiguous. Germline V gives CDR1 SGHDN, CDR2 FVKESK. V lost 5 bases, J lost 5 bases, and 14 bases lay in between. The CDR3 covers 14 residues. This chain's CDR3 is CASSAHSLGDTQYS. The CDR3 nucleotides are TGTGCCAGCAGCGCTCATAGTCTGGGAGATACGCAGTATTCT.

This clonotype came up many times. The chain carries TRBV2 and TRBJ2-7; D is unclear. Per the germline V gene, CDR1 is SNHLY and CDR2 is FYNNEI. V gave up 4 bases and J gave up 4 bases, with 5 bases separating them. The CDR3 runs 11 residues. In DNA, the CDR3 is TGTGCCAGCAGTGCCCCGTACGAGCAGTACGTC. The encoded protein is CASSAPYEQYV.